One sample yielded the 28 T cell receptor beta chains listed below, sequenced in a study of blood T cell repertoires in COVID-19. This table comes from immunoSEQ multiplex PCR, and its TCRdb copy is limited to in-frame clones, with some not included. This sample carries around 130,000 clones, around 83% of them seen once, and the ten largest clones take 9.7%. The sample was peripheral blood. The receptors come from a man aged 35 to 55 with active or convalescent COVID-19.

This sequence joins TRBV27 and TRBJ1-6; tentatively, D is TRBD1 (6 bases). This CDR3 is built from 16 residues. Germline V lookup: CDR1 MNHEY, CDR2 SMNVEV (reference sequence). Between the trimmed V and J ends, which lost 4 bases and 0 bases, there was a span of 10 bases. CDR3 sequence: CASSSQGNSYNSPLHF. The CDR3 region has the DNA TGTGCCAGCAGTTCGCAGGGGAACTCCTATAATTCACCCCTCCACTTT.

The J gene is TRBJ1-6, the V gene TRBV9; tentatively, D is TRBD1 (5 bases). Trimming took 3 bases from V and 7 from J, leaving 11 bases between them. The germline gives CDR1 SGDLS, CDR2 YYNGEE. The CDR3 has 14 residues. The CDR3 is CASSALGQNSPLHF. In DNA form, the CDR3 reads TGTGCCAGCAGCGCCCTCGGACAAAATTCACCCCTCCACTTT. The whole variable domain, remainder taken from reference TRBV9 and TRBJ1-6, is DSGVTQTPKHLITATGQRVTLRCSPRSGDLSVYWYQQSLDQGLQFLIQYYNGEERAKGNILERFSAQQFPDLHSELNLSSLELGDSALYFCASSALGQNSPLHFGNGTRLTVT.

The rearrangement uses TRBV6-6 and TRBJ2-5, with 7 bases fitting TRBD2. This CDR3 has 14 residues. Germline CDR1 and CDR2: MNHNY and SVGAGI (reference sequence). Germline trimming cut 6 bases from V and 4 bases from J; bases unmatched to any gene: 8. CDR3 sequence (DNA): TGTGCCAGCAGGGGAAGCGGGAAAGGAGAGACCCAGTACTTC. Its protein product is CASRGSGKGETQYF.

This clone showed up just once. V gene TRBV11-2 combines with J gene TRBJ2-3, with TRBD2 identical over 7 bases. V trimming: 1 base; J trimming: 0 bases; junction bases outside the gene matches: 7. Germline V gives CDR1 SGHAT, CDR2 FQNNGV. This CDR3 contains 17 residues. The CDR3 nucleotides read TGTGCCAGCAGCTTAGTAGGAGGTAGCGGGAGCACAGATACGCAGTATTTT. Translated: CASSLVGGSGSTDTQYF.

The chain uses TRBV10-3 and TRBJ2-2, with a tentative D call TRBD2 (6 bases). V was clipped by 4 bases and J by 2 bases, with 17 bases between them. The CDR3 totals 17 residues. Germline CDR1 reads ENHRY; CDR2 reads SYGVKD. CDR3 nucleotide sequence: TGTGCCATCAGTGCGGGCCCACGGGGGAATAACACCGGGGAGCTGTTTTTT. Amino acid sequence: CAISAGPRGNNTGELFF.

A few counts support this clone. The genes are TRBV19 and TRBJ1-5; D not certain. Trimming left V 7 bases short and J 0 bases short, with 13 bases between. The CDR3 is 15 residues long. Germline CDR1 LNHDA, CDR2 SQIVND (reference sequence). In DNA form, the CDR3 reads TGTGCCAGTAAGGAAAGACTACATAGCAATCAGCCCCAGCATTTT. Its translation: CASKERLHSNQPQHF.

V gene TRBV4-3 combines with J gene TRBJ2-7; tentatively, D is TRBD1 (6 bases). The germline V and J ends were trimmed by 4 bases and 2 bases, with 12 bases remaining between them. The CDR3 extends over 14 amino acids. From germline, CDR1 is LGHNA and CDR2 YSLEER. The CDR3 DNA sequence: TGCGCCAGCAGCCGGGAGACAGGAGCCTACGAGCAGTACTTC. Translating gives CASSRETGAYEQYF.

The V gene is TRBV11-2, the J gene TRBJ1-6, with D tentatively TRBD1 (6 bases). Trimming removed 1 base from V and 10 bases from J, with 14 bases in between. The CDR3 is 15 amino acids. CDR1 is SGHAT, CDR2 FQNNGV, per germline. CDR3 region: CASSLAGGKESPLHF. The CDR3 DNA is TGTGCCAGCAGCTTAGCGGGGGGCAAGGAATCACCCCTCCACTTT. The variable domain in full, completed from reference TRBV11-2 and TRBJ1-6, reads EAGVAQSPRYKIIEKRQSVAFWCNPISGHATLYWYQQILGQGPKLLIQFQNNGVVDDSQLPKDRFSAERLKGVDSTLKIQPAKLEDSAVYLCASSLAGGKESPLHFGNGTRLTVT.

This clone was seen ten or more times. The rearrangement links TRBV27 to TRBJ2-7; 8 bases line up with TRBD1. Trimming removed 4 bases from V and 3 bases from J; junction bases left unmatched: 2. This CDR3 contains 13 residues. Germline V gene sequence: CDR1 MNHEY, CDR2 SMNVEV (reference sequence). The CDR3 reads CASSSGTGYEQYF. The CDR3 region has the DNA TGTGCCAGCAGTTCCGGGACAGGCTACGAGCAGTACTTC.

In its sample, this clone is medium-sized. The chain joins TRBV9 to TRBJ2-3; D might be TRBD1 (5 bases). Between the trimmed V and J ends, which lost 1 base and 1 base, there was a span of 10 bases. The CDR3 is 15 amino acids. Germline assignment: CDR1 SGDLS and CDR2 YYNGEE. In DNA form, the CDR3 reads TGTGCCAGCAGCGTACAGGGCGCGGGCACAGATACGCAGTATTTT. Its protein product is CASSVQGAGTDTQYF.

This clone was recorded only once. V and J are TRBV10-3 and TRBJ2-2, with 10 bases lining up with TRBD1. Germline trimming cut 10 bases from V and 3 bases from J; bases unmatched to any gene: 2. In germline, CDR1 is ENHRY, CDR2 SYGVKD. The CDR3 sequence is 13 residues long. The CDR3 reads CATGTGDTGELFF. The CDR3 DNA is TGTGCCACCGGGACAGGGGACACCGGGGAGCTGTTTTTT.

This clone was counted only a few times. This chain uses TRBV4-3 with TRBJ1-1, with D perhaps matching TRBD1 (6 bases). The CDR3 loop spans 16 amino acids. Germline CDR1 reads LGHNA; CDR2 reads YSLEER. Trimming took off 1 base at V and 9 bases at J, with 21 bases between the two ends. CDR3: CASSQGSPGQSGKAFF. CDR3 nucleotides: TGCGCCAGCAGCCAAGGGTCCCCGGGACAAAGCGGGAAAGCTTTCTTT.

The V gene is TRBV11-2, the J gene TRBJ2-3; 9 positions match TRBD2. V dropped 6 bases and J dropped 5; count of bases not matched to a gene: 9. The CDR3 sequence is 15 residues long. Germline loops: CDR1 SGHAT, CDR2 FQNNGV. The CDR3 DNA reads TGTGCCAGCAGGCCGGGGCGGGGGGGCGTAGATACGCAGTATTTT. Encoded protein: CASRPGRGGVDTQYF. The whole variable domain, filled in from reference TRBV11-2 and TRBJ2-3, reads EAGVAQSPRYKIIEKRQSVAFWCNPISGHATLYWYQQILGQGPKLLIQFQNNGVVDDSQLPKDRFSAERLKGVDSTLKIQPAKLEDSAVYLCASRPGRGGVDTQYFGPGTRLTVL.

As to this clone: Within the sample, other DNA sequences also encode this same CDR3. This chain connects TRBV6-4 to TRBJ2-3, with 8 nucleotides matching TRBD2. The CDR3 runs to 14 residues. CDR1 is MRHNA and CDR2 is SNTAGT in the germline V gene. The V segment lost 4 bases and the J segment 0 bases; nucleotides outside the gene matches: 0. The CDR3 here is CASSVAGSTDTQYF. CDR3 nucleotide sequence: TGTGCCAGCAGTGTAGCGGGGAGCACAGATACGCAGTATTTT.

The chain uses TRBV27 and TRBJ2-1; possible D gene TRBD1, 6 bases. Germline lookup yields CDR1 MNHEY and CDR2 SMNVEV (reference sequence). The CDR3 extends over 13 amino acids. With 7 bases removed from V and 4 bases from J, the gap between germline ends came to 11 bases. This CDR3 reads CASKGHPYNEQFF. Here the CDR3 DNA reads TGTGCCAGCAAGGGACACCCTTACAATGAGCAGTTCTTC.

With regard to this clone: The sample holds other DNA sequences that translate to the same CDR3. As DNA, the CDR3 is TGTGCCAGCAGCTCACAGGGGGCCGACACCATATATTTT. Its protein is CASSSQGADTIYF. The chain uses TRBV7-9 and TRBJ1-3, with TRBD1 matching over 9 bases. The trim removed 4 bases at V and 8 bases at J, leaving 3 bases unmatched. The CDR3 sequence is 13 residues long. Germline loops: CDR1 SEHNR, CDR2 FQNEAQ (reference sequence).

The CDR3 here is CAGRTGGSGANVLTF. The CDR3 coding sequence is TGTGCCGGACGGACAGGGGGCTCTGGGGCCAACGTCCTGACTTTC. V and J are TRBV2 and TRBJ2-6, with 10 bases that match TRBD1. The trim removed 11 bases at V and 0 bases at J, leaving 4 bases unmatched. This CDR3 spans 15 amino acids. CDR1 is SNHLY and CDR2 is FYNNEI in the germline V gene.

This sequence joins TRBV7-2 and TRBJ2-6; unclear D gene. The CDR3 loop spans 15 amino acids. From germline, CDR1 is SGHTA and CDR2 FQGNSA. The germline V and J ends were trimmed by 0 bases and 3 bases, with 6 bases remaining between them. This CDR3 is CASSLAGFGANVLTF. CDR3 nucleotides: TGTGCCAGCAGCTTAGCGGGCTTTGGGGCCAACGTCCTGACTTTC.

The chain joins TRBV30 to TRBJ1-6; D is undetermined. V was trimmed by 0 bases and J by 8 bases, leaving 11 bases between them. CDR3 length equals 14 residues. CDR1 GTSNPN and CDR2 SVGIG come from the germline V gene (reference sequence). The CDR3 DNA reads as TGTGCCTGGAGTGTATCGGGGAATGATTCACCCCTCCACTTT. Its protein product is CAWSVSGNDSPLHF.

Comments on this clone: One junction end does not reproduce the germline sequence, and a read error may be involved. V is TRBV14 and J is TRBJ2-7; tentatively, D is TRBD2 (5 bases). The CDR3 has 11 amino acids. Germline V gene sequence: CDR1 SGHDN, CDR2 FVKESK. The CDR3 region is CASSHPGYVHF. As DNA, the CDR3 is TGTGCCAGCAGCCACCCGGGGTACGTGCACTTC. The variable domain in full, completed from reference TRBV14 and TRBJ2-7, reads EAGVTQFPSHSVIEKGQTVTLRCDPISGHDNLYWYRRVMGKEIKFLLHFVKESKQDESGMPNNRFLAERTGGTYSTLKVQPAELEDSGVYFCASSHPGYVHFGPGTRLTVT.

The rearrangement links TRBV2 to TRBJ1-5; D gene ambiguous. CDR3 length: 15 residues. Germline values: CDR1 SNHLY, CDR2 FYNNEI. The V and J ends lost 6 bases and 2 bases respectively, with 14 bases between them. The CDR3 loop reads CASSPDQAGNQPQHF. The CDR3 DNA reads as TGTGCCAGCAGCCCAGACCAGGCCGGCAATCAGCCCCAGCATTTT. Filled out from reference TRBV2 and TRBJ1-5, the complete variable domain reads EPEVTQTPSHQVTQMGQEVILRCVPISNHLYFYWYRQILGQKVEFLVSFYNNEISEKSEIFDDQFSVERPDGSNFTLKIRSTKLEDSAMYFCASSPDQAGNQPQHFGDGTRLSIL.

This clone was seen more than once but under ten times. This chain connects TRBV7-9 to TRBJ2-3, with TRBD1 identical over 7 bases. This CDR3 comprises 14 residues. The junction had 3 bases not matched to a gene; V was cut back by 4 bases and J by 2 bases. The germline V gene has CDR1 SEHNR and CDR2 FQNEAQ (reference sequence). The CDR3 here is CASSSGQDTDTQYF. The CDR3, as DNA: TGTGCCAGCAGCTCTGGACAGGACACAGATACGCAGTATTTT. Variable domain in full (rest from reference TRBV7-9 and TRBJ2-3): DTGVSQNPRHKITKRGQNVTFRCDPISEHNRLYWYRQTLGQGPEFLTYFQNEAQLEKSRLLSDRFSAERPKGSFSTLEIQRTEQGDSAMYLCASSSGQDTDTQYFGPGTRLTVL.

The chain recombines TRBV5-1 with TRBJ2-1; 9 positions agree with TRBD1. This CDR3 has 18 amino acids. The V and J ends lost 4 bases and 6 bases, in that order; junction bases with no gene match: 17. Germline CDR1 is SGHRS and CDR2 is YFSETQ. DNA of the CDR3: TGCGCCAGCAGCGTAACCTCCGGGACAGGGACCCAGCGCAATGAGCAGTTCTTC. It translates to CASSVTSGTGTQRNEQFF.

The CDR3 reads CASSETGVIGVYF. The CDR3 DNA reads TGCGCCAGCAGCGAAACCGGGGTGATCGGTGTGTACTTC. The chain carries TRBV10-1 and TRBJ2-7, with D perhaps TRBD2 (5 bases). Germline CDR1 is WNHNN and CDR2 is SYGVQD (reference sequence). V was trimmed by 6 bases and J by 12 bases, leaving 21 bases between them. The CDR3 sequence is 13 residues long.

V usage is TRBV6-1 and J usage is TRBJ1-1; no definite D call. The CDR3 is 12 residues long. Trimming stripped 1 base from V and 7 bases from J, with 7 bases between. Germline CDR1 is MNHNS and CDR2 is SASEGT. CDR3 sequence (DNA): TGTGCCAGCAGTGAAGGCCGGGGTGAAGCTTTCTTT. Translation: CASSEGRGEAFF.

V usage is TRBV6-6 and J usage is TRBJ2-5; 9 bases map to TRBD1. The V gene's germline CDR1 is MNHNY and CDR2 SVGAGI (reference sequence). V gave up 6 bases and J gave up 1 base; unmatched junction bases: 6. This CDR3 has 15 amino acids. The CDR3 is CASRSTGGSQETQYF. The CDR3 coding sequence is TGTGCCAGCAGATCGACAGGGGGATCCCAAGAGACCCAGTACTTC.

This clone turned up a few times. This chain uses TRBV5-1 with TRBJ1-1; 7 bases line up with TRBD1. Germline V gives CDR1 SGHRS, CDR2 YFSETQ. The CDR3 length is 14 residues. Germline trimming cut 7 bases from V and 0 bases from J; bases unmatched to any gene: 6. Written as DNA, the CDR3 is TGCGCCAGCGGATCAGGGGGGATGAACACTGAAGCTTTCTTT. This sequence encodes CASGSGGMNTEAFF.

This rearrangement joins TRBV19 to TRBJ2-2; D gene unclear. The germline gives CDR1 LNHDA, CDR2 SQIVND (reference sequence). V was clipped by 3 bases and J by 0 bases, with 14 bases between them. CDR3 length: 17 amino acids. The CDR3 loop is CASSMSGHTSNTGELFF. DNA of the CDR3: TGTGCCAGTAGTATGTCTGGGCATACGTCGAACACCGGGGAGCTGTTTTTT. Combining the CDR3 with reference TRBV19 and TRBJ2-2 gives the whole variable domain DGGITQSPKYLFRKEGQNVTLSCEQNLNHDAMYWYRQDPGQGLRLIYYSQIVNDFQKGDIAEGYSVSREKKESFPLTVTSAQKNPTAFYLCASSMSGHTSNTGELFFGEGSRLTVL.